Shown below are 12 T cell receptor beta chains from a single sample sequenced in a study of regulatory T cells in long-lasting Graves disease. Researchers made TCR beta libraries by using iRepertoire HTBI primers and running Arm-PCR on CDR3 regions. TCRdb redid the calling of the multiplex PCR reads with MiXCR, one entry per CDR3 protein. The sample lists more than 300,000 distinct CDR3 sequences, around a fifth occurring once. Time point here: persistent/refractory GD, antithyroid drugs over 5 years with positive TRAb. Generation of the TCR library employed RNA extracted from PBMCs. The sequences come from peripheral blood mononuclear cells (PBMCs), collected when the disease was refractory, from a patient treated with antithyroid drugs. These receptors came from a female donor with Graves disease.

As to this clonotype: A single base separates this from a much larger clone, so it may be a read error. The chain has TRBV7-8 and TRBJ2-5, with 13 bases that match TRBD2. The CDR3 is 20 residues long. From germline, CDR1 is SGHVS and CDR2 FQNEAQ. In nucleotides, the CDR3 is TGTGCCAGCAAGCGCTCTTTATGGACTAGCGGGAGAGGGGGGGAAGAGGCCCAGTACTTC. Amino acids: CASKRSLWTSGRGGEEAQYF.

This chain joins TRBV28 and TRBJ1-1; D gene unclear. Trimming removed 5 bases at V and 4 bases at J, with 5 bases between. Germline CDR1 reads MDHEN; CDR2 reads SYDVKM. This CDR3 has 11 residues. The CDR3: CASSPLTEAFF. Here the CDR3 DNA reads TGTGCCAGCAGTCCTCTCACTGAAGCTTTCTTT.

As to this clonotype: This could be a read error, since a much larger clone is one nucleotide away. V and J are TRBV7-9 and TRBJ1-2, with D unclear. CDR1 and CDR2 from the germline V gene are SEHNR and FQNEAQ (reference sequence). This CDR3 region has 11 residues. In DNA, the CDR3 is TGTGCCATCAGCTCGCTTTATGGCTACACCTTC. Protein sequence: CAISSLYGYTF.

This clonotype has only a few counts. This may stem from a read error, because a much larger clone lies one nucleotide away. The chain employs TRBV28 and TRBJ2-7; 7 bases fit TRBD1. Per germline, CDR1 MDHEN and CDR2 SYDVKM. This CDR3 is 14 amino acids long. CDR3 loop: CANSWGTEGYEQYF. In DNA, the CDR3 is TGTGCCAACAGTTGGGGGACAGAAGGCTACGAGCAGTACTTC.

V and J are TRBV6-2 or TRBV6-3 and TRBJ1-2, with 9 bases aligning to TRBD1. Germline CDR1 reads MNHEY; CDR2 reads SVGEGT. The V and J ends lost 6 bases and 6 bases, in that order; junction bases with no gene match: 8. This CDR3 spans 14 amino acids. CDR3 sequence (DNA): TGTGCCAGCAGGATGACAGGGGGAGGACATGGCTACACCTTC. Translating it yields CASRMTGGGHGYTF.

This clonotype was detected many times. The rearrangement links TRBV12-3 or TRBV12-4 to TRBJ2-5, with a tentative D call TRBD2 (7 bases). Trimming cost V 4 bases and J 3 bases, with 18 bases left between them. The CDR3 spans 16 residues. This CDR3 is CASSWTSRGGEETQYF. The CDR3, as DNA: TGTGCCAGCAGTTGGACGAGTAGGGGGGGGGAAGAGACCCAGTACTTC.

The chain employs TRBV25-1 and TRBJ1-1; 7 nucleotides align to TRBD1. The V gene end was trimmed by 6 bases and the J gene end by 2 bases; junction bases not matched to a gene: 3. Germline V gives CDR1 MGHDK, CDR2 SYGVNS. CDR3 length: 13 amino acids. CDR3 sequence: CASRDRDNTEAFF. The DNA for the CDR3 is TGTGCCAGCAGAGACAGGGATAACACTGAAGCTTTCTTT.

A note on this clonotype: Given a far larger clone just one base away, this is likely a sequencing read error. CDR3 DNA: TGTGCCAGCCTCGGGGGCACGAACTCTGAAGCTTTCTTT. Residues: CASLGGTNSEAFF. The rearrangement joins TRBV6-1 to TRBJ1-6; possibly TRBD1 for D (6 bases). The end of the DNA fits TRBJ1-1 better, so the J call may be wrong. In germline, CDR1 is MNHNS, CDR2 SASEGT. The CDR3 covers 13 residues.

In its sample, this clonotype was seen a few times. V gene TRBV10-3 combines with J gene TRBJ2-1; 9 bases align to TRBD1. Germline trimming cut 6 bases from V and 2 bases from J; bases unmatched to any gene: 2. This CDR3 has 14 residues. CDR1 is ENHRY, CDR2 SYGVKD, per germline. The CDR3 sequence is CAIRGQGTYNEQFF. The CDR3 DNA reads as TGTGCCATCAGAGGACAGGGGACCTACAATGAGCAGTTCTTC.

This clonotype was found many times. CDR3 in amino acids: CASSLFRGLGYGYTF. DNA of the CDR3: TGTGCCAGCAGTTTGTTCAGGGGGCTCGGCTATGGCTACACCTTC. This chain links TRBV28 with TRBJ1-2; 8 bases line up with TRBD1. V trimming: 3 bases; J trimming: 4 bases; junction bases outside the gene matches: 7. Germline assignment: CDR1 MDHEN and CDR2 SYDVKM. The CDR3 sequence is 15 residues long.

The sample holds a few counts of this clonotype. The CDR3: CSVVHSTGEHYNEQFF. CDR3 DNA sequence: TGCAGCGTCGTCCACTCCACAGGGGAGCACTACAATGAGCAGTTCTTC. This chain uses TRBV29-1 with TRBJ2-1; 7 bases are a match to TRBD1. V lost 6 bases to trimming and J lost 3 bases; unmatched junction nucleotides: 14. The CDR3 contains 16 residues. The germline V gene encodes CDR1 SQVTM and CDR2 ANQGSEA.

The rearrangement uses TRBV3-1 and TRBJ1-2; D is possibly TRBD1 (6 bases). Deletions cut 1 base from V and 7 bases from J, with 10 bases between. This CDR3 has 13 residues. The V gene's germline CDR1 is LGHDT and CDR2 YNNKEL (reference sequence). The CDR3 region has the DNA TGTGCCAGCAGCCAAGCAACAGGGTCTGGCTACACCTTC. Its translation is CASSQATGSGYTF.